The 30 T cell receptor beta chains below come from one sample, sequenced in a study of CD8 T cells in ankylosing spondylitis. TCRdb reprocessed the 5' RACE reads via MiXCR and lists one record per CDR3 protein. In the table there are over 600,000 distinct CDR3 sequences, roughly 19% of which are singletons. Study-wide findings and caveats: It appeared that ankylosing spondylitis blood was characterized by a TCR beta motif of seven or eight highly homologous variants.

For these receptors, no antigen is known. Sequenced input: blood, either unsorted or a sorted T cell fraction (not recorded which). Source of these receptors: a male donor with ankylosing spondylitis.

The table lists this clonotype with a few counts. The chain carries TRBV5-1 and TRBJ2-1; TRBD1 is a possible D gene (6 bases). This CDR3 region has 16 residues. V lost 1 base and J 4 bases, leaving 15 bases between the germline ends. Germline-derived CDR1 and CDR2 are SGHRS and YFSETQ. CDR3 in DNA: TGCGCCAGCAGCTTGCCCGCCGGGACACCTTACAATGAGCAGTTCTTC. This gives the protein CASSLPAGTPYNEQFF. The full variable domain, completed using reference TRBV5-1 and TRBJ2-1, is KAGVTQTPRYLIKTRGQQVTLSCSPISGHRSVSWYQQTPGQGLQFLFEYFSETQRNKGNFPGRFSGRQFSNSRSEMNVSTLELGDSALYLCASSLPAGTPYNEQFFGPGTRLTVL.

In its sample, this clonotype was seen a few times. This sequence joins TRBV20-1 and TRBJ2-3; the D is unclear. CDR1 is DFQATT, CDR2 SNEGSKA, per germline (reference sequence). CDR3 size: 12 residues. V shed 6 bases and J shed 6 bases, with 13 bases lying between them. The CDR3 loop is CSAASAADTQYF. The CDR3 DNA follows: TGCAGTGCAGCTAGTGCGGCGGATACGCAGTATTTT.

DNA of the CDR3: TGCAGCGTTGGATTCGGGACGTACTACGAGCAGTACTTC. The encoded protein is CSVGFGTYYEQYF. The chain links TRBV29-1 to TRBJ2-7; the D call may be TRBD1 or TRBD2 (5 bases each). The germline V gene encodes CDR1 SQVTM and CDR2 ANQGSEA. This CDR3 comprises 13 residues. Trimming took off 4 bases at V and 3 bases at J, with 13 bases between the two ends.

This clonotype was detected ten times or more. This CDR3 is CSAYRVTEAFF. The DNA for the CDR3 is TGCAGTGCTTACAGGGTAACTGAAGCTTTCTTT. This rearrangement joins TRBV20-1 to TRBJ1-1; a weak D match, TRBD1 (6 bases). The germline V gene has CDR1 DFQATT and CDR2 SNEGSKA (reference sequence). V was clipped by 5 bases and J by 5 bases, with 9 bases between them. The CDR3 extends over 11 amino acids.

V gene TRBV5-1 combines with J gene TRBJ1-2; D unresolved. Germline values: CDR1 SGHRS, CDR2 YFSETQ. Trimming stripped 1 base from V and 4 bases from J, with 8 bases between. The CDR3 sequence is 13 residues long. The CDR3 bases are TGCGCCAGCAGCTTGAGTGGGATCTATGGCTACACCTTC. Amino acids: CASSLSGIYGYTF.

V usage is TRBV4-1 and J usage is TRBJ2-3; 11 bases align to TRBD2. J lost 2 bases, V lost 4 bases, and 14 bases had no gene match. This CDR3 is built from 19 residues. Germline CDR1 MGHRA, CDR2 YSYEKL. CDR3 in DNA: TGCGCCAGCAGCCGACGAGAACTAGCGGGGGACCTATCCACAGATACGCAGTATTTT. This translates into CASSRRELAGDLSTDTQYF.

As regards this clonotype: Since the CDR3 does not end with the conserved phenylalanine or tryptophan, this likely comes from a read error. The J gene is TRBJ2-5, the V gene TRBV2; no reliable D call. The germline V and J ends were trimmed by 7 bases and 9 bases, with 15 bases remaining between them. This CDR3 is 12 amino acids long. Germline V lookup: CDR1 SNHLY, CDR2 FYNNEI. In nucleotides, the CDR3 is TGTGCCAGCAATGACCTAGGCGTGGCCCAGTACCTC. This codes for CASNDLGVAQYL.

There are many counts of this clonotype. This chain's CDR3 is CASSLDRETQYF. In DNA, the CDR3 is TGTGCCAGCAGCTTAGATCGGGAGACCCAGTACTTC. This chain connects TRBV11-2 to TRBJ2-5, with no clear D. Trimming left V 0 bases short and J 5 bases short, with 4 bases between. Germline CDR1 SGHAT, CDR2 FQNNGV. CDR3 length: 12 amino acids.

This clonotype was recorded a few times. The rearrangement links TRBV5-1 to TRBJ2-7; TRBD1 matches at 7 bases. The CDR3 is 14 residues long. Germline CDR1 reads SGHRS; CDR2 reads YFSETQ. With 3 bases clipped from V and 3 bases from J, the junction kept 6 bases outside the gene matches. This CDR3 reads CASSSTGELYEQYF. CDR3 bases: TGCGCCAGCAGCTCAACAGGGGAACTCTACGAGCAGTACTTC. Based on the CDR3 plus reference TRBV5-1 and TRBJ2-7, the full variable domain is KAGVTQTPRYLIKTRGQQVTLSCSPISGHRSVSWYQQTPGQGLQFLFEYFSETQRNKGNFPGRFSGRQFSNSRSEMNVSTLELGDSALYLCASSSTGELYEQYFGPGTRLTVT.

V and J are TRBV7-2 and TRBJ1-1, with D unresolved. Germline CDR1 and CDR2: SGHTA and FQGNSA. The CDR3 is 13 amino acids. The V end lost 1 base, the J end lost 6 bases, and 9 bases lay between the germline ends. Written as DNA, the CDR3 is TGTGCCAGCAGCTTAGGGAGGGTGGCTGAAGCTTTCTTT. It is translated as CASSLGRVAEAFF. Supplemented by reference TRBV7-2 and TRBJ1-1, the full variable domain reads GAGVSQSPSNKVTEKGKDVELRCDPISGHTALYWYRQSLGQGLEFLIYFQGNSAPDKSGLPSDRFSAERTGGSVSTLTIQRTQQEDSAVYLCASSLGRVAEAFFGQGTRLTVV.

The V and J genes are TRBV9 and TRBJ2-5; 7 nucleotides match TRBD2. Germline CDR1 and CDR2: SGDLS and YYNGEE. The CDR3 length is 17 residues. Losses at the gene ends were 3 bases for V and 1 base for J; bases not matched to a gene: 12. The CDR3 coding sequence is TGTGCCAGCAGCGCGAGTGCTAGCGGCCCACCCCAAGAGACCCAGTACTTC. Its protein product is CASSASASGPPQETQYF.

This clonotype was counted once. The chain is built from TRBV12-3 or TRBV12-4 and TRBJ1-2; no clear D. Deletions cut 2 bases from V and 1 base from J, with 11 bases between. This CDR3 region has 15 residues. The CDR3 DNA reads as TGTGCCAGCAGTTTAAAGCGCGGAGGTAACTATGGCTACACCTTC. Translating it yields CASSLKRGGNYGYTF.

This clonotype has a count of ten or more. This chain connects TRBV12-3 or TRBV12-4 to TRBJ2-3; TRBD2 matches at 9 bases. This CDR3 has 16 amino acids. V was clipped by 3 bases and J by 2 bases; unmatched bases: 6. The CDR3 coding sequence is TGTGCCAGCAGTTTGTGGCGGGGGGGCCTCACAGATACGCAGTATTTT. Translation gives CASSLWRGGLTDTQYF.

This clonotype occurred a few times. The chain combines TRBV7-8 with TRBJ1-5, with a tentative D call TRBD1 (6 bases). Trimming pared 0 bases from V and 6 bases from J, leaving 15 bases between. The CDR3 spans 16 residues. Germline V gene data show CDR1 as SGHVS and CDR2 as FQNEAQ. CDR3 DNA sequence: TGTGCCAGCAGCTTAGCGACAGGAGGACGTGGTCAGCCCCAGCATTTT. The encoded protein is CASSLATGGRGQPQHF.

The rearrangement links TRBV20-1 to TRBJ1-2; D remains ambiguous. CDR3 length: 14 residues. Trimming shortened V by 5 bases and J by 2 bases, and 15 bases separated the two germline ends. CDR1 DFQATT and CDR2 SNEGSKA come from the germline V gene (reference sequence). The CDR3 region has the DNA TGCAGTGCTGGTGGAGACATCTACAACTATGGCTACACCTTC. Residues: CSAGGDIYNYGYTF.

This clonotype was counted a few times. The V gene is TRBV5-1, the J gene TRBJ1-4; perhaps TRBD1 as D (5 bases). The germline V gene has CDR1 SGHRS and CDR2 YFSETQ. The CDR3 spans 14 residues. Trimming took 2 bases from V and 3 from J, leaving 8 bases between them. Here the CDR3 reads CASSFSGSNEKLFF. The CDR3 DNA is TGCGCCAGCAGCTTTTCAGGGTCTAATGAAAAACTGTTTTTT.

The V gene is TRBV5-1, the J gene TRBJ1-4, with TRBD1 as a possible D gene (6 bases). The CDR3 contains 13 residues. Germline lookup yields CDR1 SGHRS and CDR2 YFSETQ. Trimming stripped 4 bases from V and 7 bases from J, with 11 bases between. The CDR3 protein is CASSPPDSEKLFF. The DNA of the CDR3 is TGCGCCAGCAGCCCCCCGGACAGTGAAAAACTGTTTTTT.

The chain employs TRBV5-1 and TRBJ1-1; TRBD1 matches 7 bases. This CDR3 comprises 14 residues. The trim removed 4 bases at V and 2 bases at J, leaving 5 bases unmatched. The germline CDR1 and CDR2 sequences are SGHRS and YFSETQ. The CDR3 protein is CASSRGTANTEAFF. The CDR3 region has the DNA TGCGCCAGCAGCCGGGGGACAGCTAACACTGAAGCTTTCTTT. Filled out from reference TRBV5-1 and TRBJ1-1, the complete variable domain reads KAGVTQTPRYLIKTRGQQVTLSCSPISGHRSVSWYQQTPGQGLQFLFEYFSETQRNKGNFPGRFSGRQFSNSRSEMNVSTLELGDSALYLCASSRGTANTEAFFGQGTRLTVV.

There are a few counts of this clonotype. The rearrangement uses TRBV7-9 and TRBJ1-4; 8 bases are shared with TRBD1. V lost 5 bases and J lost 5; bases outside the gene matches: 4. The CDR3 is 14 residues long. Germline CDR1 is SEHNR and CDR2 is FQNEAQ (reference sequence). The CDR3 spells CASSKGQENEKLFF. CDR3 coding DNA: TGTGCCAGCAGCAAGGGACAGGAAAATGAAAAACTGTTTTTT.

This clonotype has only a few counts. The chain couples TRBV4-1 to TRBJ2-1, with 16 bases matching TRBD2. The CDR3 has 16 residues. V trimming: 1 base; J trimming: 8 bases; junction bases outside the gene matches: 2. The germline V gene has CDR1 MGHRA and CDR2 YSYEKL. This CDR3 is CASSQVGTSGRDEQFF. The CDR3 DNA reads as TGCGCCAGCAGCCAAGTCGGGACTAGCGGGAGGGATGAGCAGTTCTTC.

This clonotype was seen a handful of times. The chain joins TRBV20-1 to TRBJ2-7; 8 bases fit TRBD1. Germline CDR1 is DFQATT and CDR2 is SNEGSKA (reference sequence). This CDR3 spans 14 amino acids. J was trimmed by 3 bases and V by 3 bases; bases with no gene match: 7. The CDR3 DNA is TGCAGTGCTAGGAAGCAGGGGGCCCTCTACGAGCAGTACTTC. It specifies CSARKQGALYEQYF.

This clonotype has just a few counts. The rearrangement joins TRBV6-5 to TRBJ1-1; 9 nucleotides line up with TRBD1. CDR1 and CDR2 from the germline V gene are MNHEY and SVGAGI. The CDR3 spans 15 residues. With V trimmed by 2 bases and J by 4 bases, 5 bases remained unmatched. CDR3: CASSYVQGASTEAFF. CDR3 bases: TGTGCCAGCAGTTACGTACAGGGGGCCAGCACTGAAGCTTTCTTT.

V gene TRBV20-1 combines with J gene TRBJ2-1; a possible D gene is TRBD2 (6 bases). The CDR3 loop spans 14 amino acids. CDR1 DFQATT and CDR2 SNEGSKA come from the germline V gene (reference sequence). Trimming took off 4 bases at V and 3 bases at J, with 13 bases between the two ends. The DNA of the CDR3 is TGCAGTGCTAAGGGAGCGGGTGTCTACAATGAGCAGTTCTTC. This codes for CSAKGAGVYNEQFF.

This clonotype was seen once. The rearrangement uses TRBV5-1 and TRBJ2-1, with 7 positions matching TRBD2. CDR3 length equals 13 residues. After removal of 7 bases from V and 5 bases from J, the junction contained 6 bases not matched to a gene. Germline lookup yields CDR1 SGHRS and CDR2 YFSETQ. CDR3 in amino acids: CASARDYNNEQFF. CDR3 DNA: TGCGCCAGCGCTCGGGACTATAACAATGAGCAGTTCTTC.

CDR3 coding DNA: TGTGCCAGCATGGGACAGGGTCTGAACATTCAGTACTTC. Its translation is CASMGQGLNIQYF. The chain joins TRBV7-9 to TRBJ2-4; 9 bases match TRBD1. V lost 7 bases, J lost 7 bases, and 5 bases stayed unmatched. Germline V gene data show CDR1 as SEHNR and CDR2 as FQNEAQ (reference sequence). This CDR3 is built from 13 residues.

This clonotype has a count of ten or more. V usage is TRBV2 and J usage is TRBJ2-1, with D perhaps TRBD2 (5 bases). The germline V gene has CDR1 SNHLY and CDR2 FYNNEI. Trimming removed 8 bases at V and 9 bases at J, with 8 bases between. The CDR3 is made up of 10 amino acids. CDR3: CASAEGEQFF. The CDR3 DNA is TGTGCCAGCGCCGAGGGTGAGCAGTTCTTC.

The rearrangement joins TRBV7-9 to TRBJ2-1, with D perhaps being TRBD1 or TRBD2 (5 bases each). Germline CDR1 is SEHNR and CDR2 is FQNEAQ (reference sequence). V was shortened by 0 bases and J by 3 bases, with 12 bases between the two germline ends. CDR3 length: 16 residues. CDR3 amino acids: CASSLAFGTNYNEQFF. CDR3 DNA: TGTGCCAGCAGCTTAGCGTTTGGGACCAACTACAATGAGCAGTTCTTC. Drawing the rest from reference TRBV7-9 and TRBJ2-1, the complete variable domain is DTGVSQNPRHKITKRGQNVTFRCDPISEHNRLYWYRQTLGQGPEFLTYFQNEAQLEKSRLLSDRFSAERPKGSFSTLEIQRTEQGDSAMYLCASSLAFGTNYNEQFFGPGTRLTVL.

The chain is built from TRBV5-1 and TRBJ2-2; 9 bases line up with TRBD1. V dropped 0 bases and J dropped 3; count of bases not matched to a gene: 6. The CDR3 totals 17 residues. CDR1 is SGHRS and CDR2 is YFSETQ in the germline V gene. CDR3 sequence reads: CASSLGVGTGYTGELFF. The CDR3 DNA follows: TGCGCCAGCAGCTTGGGAGTAGGGACAGGGTACACCGGGGAGCTGTTTTTT. The full variable domain, rest sourced from reference TRBV5-1 and TRBJ2-2, is KAGVTQTPRYLIKTRGQQVTLSCSPISGHRSVSWYQQTPGQGLQFLFEYFSETQRNKGNFPGRFSGRQFSNSRSEMNVSTLELGDSALYLCASSLGVGTGYTGELFFGEGSRLTVL.

This clonotype was counted only a few times. The DNA of the CDR3 is TGTGCCAGCAGCCCAGATTTAGGGGTTCTGGACTATGGCTACACCTTC. It is translated as CASSPDLGVLDYGYTF. The chain uses TRBV12-3 or TRBV12-4 and TRBJ1-2, with D possibly matching TRBD1 (5 bases). V was trimmed by 6 bases and J by 3 bases, leaving 20 bases between them. The CDR3 consists of 16 residues.

This clonotype has more than one count but fewer than ten. V gene TRBV20-1 combines with J gene TRBJ1-4, with TRBD1 matching 9 bases. The CDR3 runs 14 residues. Trimming took 6 bases from V and 10 from J; bases not matched to a gene: 12. Germline CDR1 is DFQATT and CDR2 is SNEGSKA (reference sequence). The DNA of the CDR3 is TGCAGTGCAACTCACGGGACAGGGCGGATAAAACTGTTTTTT. Protein sequence: CSATHGTGRIKLFF.